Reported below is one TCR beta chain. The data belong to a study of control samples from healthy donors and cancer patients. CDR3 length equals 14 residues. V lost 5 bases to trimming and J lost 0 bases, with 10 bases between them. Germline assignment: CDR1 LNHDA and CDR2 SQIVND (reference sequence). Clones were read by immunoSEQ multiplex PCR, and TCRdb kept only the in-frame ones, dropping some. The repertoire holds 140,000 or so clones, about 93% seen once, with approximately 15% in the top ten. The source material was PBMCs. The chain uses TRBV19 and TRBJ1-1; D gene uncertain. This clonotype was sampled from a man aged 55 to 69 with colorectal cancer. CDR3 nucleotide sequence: TGTGCCAGTAGTCCCCACAGAGTGAACACTGAAGCTTTCTTT. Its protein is CASSPHRVNTEAFF.